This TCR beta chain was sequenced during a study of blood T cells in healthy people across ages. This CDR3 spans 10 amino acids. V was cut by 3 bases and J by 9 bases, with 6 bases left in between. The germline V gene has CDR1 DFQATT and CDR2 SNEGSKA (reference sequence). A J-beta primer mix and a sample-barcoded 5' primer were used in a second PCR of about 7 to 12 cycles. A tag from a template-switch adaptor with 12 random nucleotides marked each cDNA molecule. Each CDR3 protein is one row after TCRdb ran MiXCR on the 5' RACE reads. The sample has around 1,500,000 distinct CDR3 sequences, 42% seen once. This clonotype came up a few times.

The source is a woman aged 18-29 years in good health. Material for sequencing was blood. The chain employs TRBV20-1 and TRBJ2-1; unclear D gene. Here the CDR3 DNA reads TGCAGTGCTAGTCCTGTTGAGCAGTTCTTC. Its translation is CSASPVEQFF.